The following is a T cell receptor beta chain sequence with its context. In germline, CDR1 is GTSNPN, CDR2 SVGIG (reference sequence). With 5 bases removed from V and 5 bases from J, the gap between germline ends came to 13 bases. The CDR3 is 12 residues long. This entry is derived from a study of blood T cell repertoires in COVID-19. Study at large: Acute and convalescent COVID-19 samples came from the United States, Italy and Spain.

Under the authors' procedure: From reference gene primer amplification, estimates of nucleated cell counts were derived. Here immunoSEQ multiplex PCR was the method, and the copy in TCRdb shows in-frame clones only, minus some. V and J calls and clone size are copied from that table; D and trimming were computed from the DNA. The table has roughly 230,000 clones, around 91% seen once. This chain uses TRBV30 with TRBJ2-7; D ambiguous. This receptor was obtained from an older woman with COVID-19, enrolled during active disease. The specimen was peripheral blood. CDR3 sequence: CAWSRIGDEQYF. The CDR3 DNA is TGTGCCTGGTCCCGTATCGGTGACGAGCAGTACTTC.